The clone carrying this TCR beta chain was observed at least ten times. As yet, its antigen is unknown. 5'RACE with constant-segment primers yielded barcoded, UMI-tagged TCR alpha and TCR beta cDNA libraries. TCRdb called the 5' RACE reads again in MiXCR, with one record for every CDR3 protein. The table shows roughly 300,000 distinct CDR3 sequences, with 7% to 10% occurring only once. This entry belongs to a study of T-cell memory formation after mild COVID-19. General study findings and limits: For contracting clones, CD4+ ones sat mainly in CM and EM, CD8+ in EMRA. Researchers found some responding clones in pre-infection memory, a sign that cross-reactive memory joined. Unconfirmed was the SARS-CoV-2 specificity of second-wave clones that peaked on day 37.

The source is a man aged 18-30 years who had mild COVID-19 (a few samples of this study predate the infection). Cell type and time point are not known. Sample: PBMCs or a T cell subset sorted from them (not recorded which).

The CDR3 nucleotides read TGTGCCAGCAGTGCTGGCCAGGACTATGGCTACACCTTC. It codes for CASSAGQDYGYTF. This chain links TRBV6-2 or TRBV6-3 with TRBJ1-2; D call uncertain. CDR1 is MNHEY, CDR2 SVGEGT, per germline. The V end lost 5 bases, the J end lost 3 bases, and 10 bases lay between the germline ends. The CDR3 contains 13 residues.